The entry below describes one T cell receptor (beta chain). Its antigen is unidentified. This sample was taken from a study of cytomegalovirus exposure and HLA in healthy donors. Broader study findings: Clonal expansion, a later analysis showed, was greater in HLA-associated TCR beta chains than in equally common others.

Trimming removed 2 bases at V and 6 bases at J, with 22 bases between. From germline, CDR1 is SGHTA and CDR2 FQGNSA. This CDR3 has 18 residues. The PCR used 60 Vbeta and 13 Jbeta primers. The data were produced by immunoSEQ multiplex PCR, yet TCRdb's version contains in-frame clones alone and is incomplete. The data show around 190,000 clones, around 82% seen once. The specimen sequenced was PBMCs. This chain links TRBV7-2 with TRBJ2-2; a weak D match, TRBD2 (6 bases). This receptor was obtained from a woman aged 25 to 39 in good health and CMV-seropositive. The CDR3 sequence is CASSLSTSLAGRSGELFF. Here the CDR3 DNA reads TGTGCCAGCAGCTTAAGTACAAGTCTGGCGGGAAGATCCGGGGAGCTGTTTTTT.